This TCR beta chain was obtained from a study of T cell changes during pregnancy in multiple sclerosis (dated by TCRdb to between 2018 and 2021). Context from the whole study: In women with multiple sclerosis, the researchers looked at how the T cell repertoire shifted as pregnancy progressed.

Libraries were made using the immunoSEQ multiplex PCR assay. In TCRdb, the immuneACCESS table is reduced to in-frame sequences with V and J assigned. These tables do not hold every clone; where another copy was compared, an unresolved V gene accounts for under half, and the others remain unexplained. Across this sample there are about 80,000 clones, with 92% seen only once. The top ten clones comprise over 1.1% of the sample. For CDR1 and CDR2, the germline V gene lists SGHDT and YYEEEE. The CDR3 sequence holds 12 residues, the cysteine and phenylalanine included. Only the CDR3 portion is preserved as DNA: 36 bases, with reading frame beginning at the first base. V lost 1 base and J lost 6 bases; the stretch between them is 7 bases long. With respect to this clone: Which antigen it targets is not known. No base quality values were provided; no much bigger clone lies one nucleotide off.

The receptor's source is a female donor with multiple sclerosis, enrolled in a pregnancy study. The rearranged chain carries TRBV5-6 and TRBJ2-5; a weak D assignment points to TRBD2 (5 bases agree). Sequenced material: peripheral blood, taken before pregnancy. The DNA reads TGTGCCAGCAGCTTGCAGCGGAAGACCCAGTACTTC. It translates as CASSLQRKTQYF.